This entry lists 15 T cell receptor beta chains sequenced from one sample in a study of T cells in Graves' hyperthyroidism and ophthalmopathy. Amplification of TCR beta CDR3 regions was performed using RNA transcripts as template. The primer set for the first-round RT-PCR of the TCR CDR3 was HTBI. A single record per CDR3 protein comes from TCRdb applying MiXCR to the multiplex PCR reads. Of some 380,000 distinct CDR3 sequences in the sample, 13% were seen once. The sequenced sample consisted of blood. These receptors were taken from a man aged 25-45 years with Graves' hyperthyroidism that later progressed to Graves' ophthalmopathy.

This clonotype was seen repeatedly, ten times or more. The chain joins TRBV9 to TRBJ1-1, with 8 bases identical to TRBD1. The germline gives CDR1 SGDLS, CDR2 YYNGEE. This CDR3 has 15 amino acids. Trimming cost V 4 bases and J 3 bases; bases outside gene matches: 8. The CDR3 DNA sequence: TGTGCCAGCAGCACTTGGACAGGGTTGGACACTGAAGCTTTCTTT. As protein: CASSTWTGLDTEAFF.

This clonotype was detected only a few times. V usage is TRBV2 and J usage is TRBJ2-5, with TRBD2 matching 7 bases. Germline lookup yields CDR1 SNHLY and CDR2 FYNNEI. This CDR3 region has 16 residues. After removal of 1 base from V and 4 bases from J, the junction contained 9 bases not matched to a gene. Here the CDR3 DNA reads TGTGCCAGCAGTGAAGGTCTAGCGGTCCTGAGAGAGACCCAGTACTTC. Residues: CASSEGLAVLRETQYF.

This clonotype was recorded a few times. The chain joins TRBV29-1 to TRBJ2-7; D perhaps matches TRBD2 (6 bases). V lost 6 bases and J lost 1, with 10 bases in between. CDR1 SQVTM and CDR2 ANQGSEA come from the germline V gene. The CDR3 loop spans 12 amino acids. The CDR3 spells CSVPGESYEQYF. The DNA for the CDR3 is TGCAGCGTCCCGGGGGAATCCTACGAGCAGTACTTC.

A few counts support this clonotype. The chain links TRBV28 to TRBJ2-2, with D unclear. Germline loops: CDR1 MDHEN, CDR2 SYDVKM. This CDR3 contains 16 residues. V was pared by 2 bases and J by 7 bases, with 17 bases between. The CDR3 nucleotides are TGTGCCAGCAGTTTAAATCTCGGTCCTTTGGGCGGGGAGCTGTTTTTT. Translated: CASSLNLGPLGGELFF.

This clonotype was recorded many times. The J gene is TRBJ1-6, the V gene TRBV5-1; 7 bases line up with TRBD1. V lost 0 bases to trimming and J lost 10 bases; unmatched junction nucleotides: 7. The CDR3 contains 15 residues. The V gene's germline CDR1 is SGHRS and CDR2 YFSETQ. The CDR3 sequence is CASSLAGGERSPLHF. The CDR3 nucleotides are TGCGCCAGCAGCTTGGCAGGGGGGGAGAGATCACCCCTCCACTTT.

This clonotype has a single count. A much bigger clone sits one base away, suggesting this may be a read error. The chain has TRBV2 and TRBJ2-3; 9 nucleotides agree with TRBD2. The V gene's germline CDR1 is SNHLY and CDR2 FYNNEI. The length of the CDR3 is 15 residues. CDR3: CTSSTAGGLGDTQYF. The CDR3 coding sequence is TGTACCAGCAGTACAGCGGGGGGCCTTGGGGATACGCAGTATTTT.

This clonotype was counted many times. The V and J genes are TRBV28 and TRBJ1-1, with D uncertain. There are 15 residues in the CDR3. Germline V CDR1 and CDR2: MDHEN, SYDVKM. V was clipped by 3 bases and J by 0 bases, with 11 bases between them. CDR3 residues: CASSLEFTLNTEAFF. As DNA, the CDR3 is TGTGCCAGCAGTTTGGAATTCACCCTGAACACTGAAGCTTTCTTT.

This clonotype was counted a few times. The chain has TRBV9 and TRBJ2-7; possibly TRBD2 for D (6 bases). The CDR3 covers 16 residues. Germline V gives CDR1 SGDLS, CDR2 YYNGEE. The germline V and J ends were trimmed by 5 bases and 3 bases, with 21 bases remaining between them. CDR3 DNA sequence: TGTGCCAGCAGTCCATCCCCAGGGACGGGGGACTACGAGCAGTACTTC. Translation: CASSPSPGTGDYEQYF.

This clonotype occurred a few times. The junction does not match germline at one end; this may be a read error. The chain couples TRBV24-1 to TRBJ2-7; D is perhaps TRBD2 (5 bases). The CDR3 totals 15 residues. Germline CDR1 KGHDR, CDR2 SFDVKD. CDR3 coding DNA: TGTGCCACCAGTGACTCCAGGAGGCTCCCCTATGAGCAGTACTTC. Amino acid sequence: CATSDSRRLPYEQYF.

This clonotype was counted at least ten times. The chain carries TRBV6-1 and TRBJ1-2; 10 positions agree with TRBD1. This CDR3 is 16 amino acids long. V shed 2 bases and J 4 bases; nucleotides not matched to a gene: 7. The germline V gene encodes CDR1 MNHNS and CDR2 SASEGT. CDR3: CASSEFDRGQAYGYTF. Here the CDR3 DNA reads TGTGCCAGCAGTGAATTTGACAGGGGGCAAGCCTATGGCTACACCTTC.

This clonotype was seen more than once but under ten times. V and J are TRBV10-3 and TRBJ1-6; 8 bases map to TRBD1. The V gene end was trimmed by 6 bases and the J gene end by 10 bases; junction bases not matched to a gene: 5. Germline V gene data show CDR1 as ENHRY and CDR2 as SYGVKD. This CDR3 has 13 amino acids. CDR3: CAIRDREVSPLHF. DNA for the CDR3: TGTGCCATCAGGGACAGGGAGGTGTCACCCCTCCACTTT.

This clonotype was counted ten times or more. The CDR3 reads CASSPGARAFF. As DNA, the CDR3 is TGTGCCAGCAGTCCGGGGGCCCGCGCTTTCTTT. The chain recombines TRBV25-1 with TRBJ1-1; a weak D match, TRBD1 (6 bases). Germline lookup yields CDR1 MGHDK and CDR2 SYGVNS. The CDR3 runs 11 residues. Trimming cost V 5 bases and J 11 bases, with 12 bases left between them.

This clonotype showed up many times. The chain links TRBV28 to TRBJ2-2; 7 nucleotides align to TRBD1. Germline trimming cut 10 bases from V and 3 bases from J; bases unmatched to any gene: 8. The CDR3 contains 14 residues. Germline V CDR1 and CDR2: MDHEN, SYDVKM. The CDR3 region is CATQRTGYTGELFF. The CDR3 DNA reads TGTGCCACCCAAAGGACAGGATACACCGGGGAGCTGTTTTTT.

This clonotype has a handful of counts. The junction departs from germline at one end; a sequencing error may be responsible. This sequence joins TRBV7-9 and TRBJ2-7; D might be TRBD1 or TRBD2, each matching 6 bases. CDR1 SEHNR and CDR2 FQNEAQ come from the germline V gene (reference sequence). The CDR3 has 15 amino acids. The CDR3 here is CAGSLMGGGNYEQYF. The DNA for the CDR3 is TGTGCCGGCAGCTTAATGGGGGGCGGGAACTACGAGCAGTACTTC. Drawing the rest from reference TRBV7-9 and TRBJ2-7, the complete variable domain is DTGVSQNPRHKITKRGQNVTFRCDPISEHNRLYWYRQTLGQGPEFLTYFQNEAQLEKSRLLSDRFSAERPKGSFSTLEIQRTEQGDSAMYLCAGSLMGGGNYEQYFGPGTRLTVT.

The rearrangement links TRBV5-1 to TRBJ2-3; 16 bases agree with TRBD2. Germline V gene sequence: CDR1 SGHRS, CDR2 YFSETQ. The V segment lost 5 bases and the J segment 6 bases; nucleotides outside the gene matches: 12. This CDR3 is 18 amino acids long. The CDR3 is CASRRQGTSGGAGDTQYF. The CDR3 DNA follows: TGCGCCAGCAGGCGGCAAGGGACTAGCGGGGGGGCCGGGGATACGCAGTATTTT.